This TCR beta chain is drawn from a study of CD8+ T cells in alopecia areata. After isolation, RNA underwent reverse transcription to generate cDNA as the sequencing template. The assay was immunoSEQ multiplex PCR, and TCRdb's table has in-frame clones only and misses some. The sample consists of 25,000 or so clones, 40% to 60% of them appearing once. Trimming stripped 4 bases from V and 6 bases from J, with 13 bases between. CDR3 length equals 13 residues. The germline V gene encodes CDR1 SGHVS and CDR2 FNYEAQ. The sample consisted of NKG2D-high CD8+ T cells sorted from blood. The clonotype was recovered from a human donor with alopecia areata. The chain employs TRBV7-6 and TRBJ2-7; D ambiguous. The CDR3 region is CASSSLGVREQYF. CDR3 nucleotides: TGTGCCAGCAGCTCCCTTGGGGTCCGCGAGCAGTACTTC.